The source of this TCR beta chain is a study of blood T cell repertoires in COVID-19. Study-wide background: Samples representing acute and convalescent COVID-19 were sourced from the United States, Italy and Spain.

Authors' data handling: For nucleated cells, counts were estimated from reference gene primer amplification. Using immunoSEQ multiplex PCR, the repertoire was profiled, and TCRdb retains in-frame clones only, with some absent. Clone size and V and J calls were adopted from that table, with D and trimming inferred from the DNA. This sample yields fewer than 200,000 clones, of which about four fifths are seen a single time; approximately 7% belongs to the top ten. Unmatched junction bases numbered 3, after V lost 5 bases and J lost 6 bases. This CDR3 has 12 amino acids. Germline values: CDR1 SGHTA, CDR2 FQGNSA.

The chain uses TRBV7-2 and TRBJ2-7, with 8 positions matching TRBD1. The receptor's source is a human donor in a cohort sampled during active COVID-19. Sequenced input: peripheral blood. The CDR3, as DNA: TGTGCCAGCAGCCGCGACAGGGGCGAGCAGTACTTC. Protein sequence: CASSRDRGEQYF.